Listed below are T cell receptor beta chains from one sample, sequenced in a study of blood T cell repertoires in COVID-19. The method was immunoSEQ multiplex PCR; TCRdb's version includes in-frame clones alone and lacks a portion of them. This sample has fewer than 250,000 clones; 80% to 85% occur once, and the top ten carry 8% to 9.5%. The sample consisted of PBMCs or T cells enriched from blood (not recorded which). These receptors were collected from a woman in her 50s with acute COVID-19. Each CDR3 is given without its conserved first and last residue. Fields, in order: CDR3 protein, J gene, V gene.

CDR3: ASSYRENTEAF
J: TRBJ1-1
V: TRBV12-3/TRBV12-4

CDR3: ASIKTGVADTQY
J: TRBJ2-3
V: TRBV2

CDR3: ASTPLNQPQH
J: TRBJ1-5
V: TRBV6-5

CDR3: ASSLMGLAGGSEQF
J: TRBJ2-1
V: TRBV5-1

CDR3: ASSSHGTGGDTQY
J: TRBJ2-3
V: TRBV11-3

CDR3: ASSLWGGSNEQF
J: TRBJ2-1
V: TRBV13

CDR3: ASSLIWGHEKLF
J: TRBJ1-4
V: TRBV7-3

CDR3: ASSLGTDNEQF
J: TRBJ2-1
V: TRBV6-5

CDR3: ASSLSGLELF
J: TRBJ2-2
V: TRBV11-2

CDR3: ASTKTGGGTEAF
J: TRBJ1-1
V: TRBV5-4

CDR3: ATSREGEDFTDTQY
J: TRBJ2-3
V: TRBV24-1

CDR3: ASSPGRVDGYT
J: TRBJ1-2
V: TRBV7-2

CDR3: AISDSLGRGEQF
J: TRBJ2-1
V: TRBV10-3

CDR3: ASTPGRNPNEKLF
J: TRBJ1-4
V: TRBV5-1

CDR3: ASSLPRGPGELF
J: TRBJ2-2
V: TRBV5-1

CDR3: ASKEGERAGELF
J: TRBJ2-2
V: TRBV4-2

CDR3: ASSQPGQVNYGYT
J: TRBJ1-2
V: TRBV4-1